The 20 T cell receptor beta chains below were found in one sample sequenced in a study of blood T cell repertoires in COVID-19. Produced via immunoSEQ multiplex PCR; TCRdb's table is partial and in-frame only. The table has about 40,000 clones, 79% seen once. Material: peripheral blood. The receptors stem from a woman older than 75 with acute or convalescent COVID-19.

CDR3 region: CASSYSGLAGNTGELFF. CDR3 nucleotides: TGTGCCAGCAGCTATTCGGGACTAGCGGGAAACACCGGGGAGCTGTTTTTT. The rearrangement joins TRBV5-8 to TRBJ2-2; 13 bases map to TRBD2. This CDR3 is built from 17 residues. The trim removed 3 bases at V and 2 bases at J, leaving 4 bases unmatched. Germline V gene lookup returns CDR1 SGHTS and CDR2 YDEGEE.

This chain joins TRBV6-5 and TRBJ1-4; maybe TRBD1 (6 bases). The V and J ends lost 6 bases and 0 bases respectively, with 11 bases between them. The CDR3 sequence is 15 residues long. CDR1 and CDR2 from the germline V gene are MNHEY and SVGAGI. The CDR3 sequence is CASRRQGTTNEKLFF. The CDR3 nucleotides are TGTGCCAGCAGAAGGCAGGGGACAACTAATGAAAAACTGTTTTTT.

The genes are TRBV10-2 and TRBJ2-3; D not certain. In germline, CDR1 is WSHSY, CDR2 SAAADI. The CDR3 sequence is 15 residues long. The V and J ends lost 6 bases and 2 bases respectively, with 15 bases between them. The CDR3 spells CASRHFGGNTDTQYF. DNA of the CDR3: TGCGCCAGCAGACATTTTGGCGGCAACACAGATACGCAGTATTTT.

The J gene is TRBJ2-1, the V gene TRBV5-1; perhaps TRBD2 as D (6 bases). This CDR3 contains 13 residues. Germline CDR1 SGHRS, CDR2 YFSETQ. The ends were cut back, 0 bases at V and 13 bases at J, with 14 bases in the middle. The chain's CDR3 is CASSLGNGRRQFF. CDR3 DNA: TGCGCCAGCAGCTTGGGAAACGGGAGACGCCAGTTCTTC.

This chain connects TRBV18 to TRBJ1-1; D might be TRBD1 (5 bases). CDR1 and CDR2 (germline): KGHSH, LQKENI. With 3 bases removed from V and 3 bases from J, the gap between germline ends came to 17 bases. The CDR3 has 16 residues. The CDR3 region is CASSPRLGDWDTEAFF. The CDR3 nucleotides read TGTGCCAGCTCACCCCGATTAGGGGATTGGGACACTGAAGCTTTCTTT.

The sample holds one count of this clone. The genes are TRBV11-2 and TRBJ1-4; D may be TRBD1 (6 bases). Germline V lookup: CDR1 SGHAT, CDR2 FQNNGV. This CDR3 is 13 amino acids long. Trimming cost V 6 bases and J 6 bases, with 11 bases left between them. CDR3 in amino acids: CASRETGDEKLFF. The CDR3 DNA is TGTGCCAGCAGAGAGACAGGTGATGAAAAACTGTTTTTT.

This rearrangement joins TRBV7-2 to TRBJ1-4; D gene uncertain. V dropped 5 bases and J dropped 8 bases, with 9 bases sitting between them. Per germline, CDR1 SGHTA and CDR2 FQGNSA. CDR3 length equals 12 residues. CDR3 nucleotide sequence: TGTGCCAGCAGCCCGGGCGGGGAAAAACTGTTTTTT. Its translation is CASSPGGEKLFF.

This clone was detected once. J is TRBJ2-7 and V is TRBV10-2; 10 positions match TRBD2. From germline, CDR1 is WSHSY and CDR2 SAAADI. Trimming at V came to 4 bases and at J to 2 bases, leaving 2 bases not matched to a gene. The CDR3 extends over 14 amino acids. The CDR3 DNA sequence: TGCGCCAGCAGTGCCCTAGCGGGAGCCTACGAGCAGTACTTC. Protein product: CASSALAGAYEQYF.

The V call is TRBV5-1, the J call TRBJ2-3, with 15 positions matching TRBD2. This CDR3 spans 15 amino acids. Germline loops: CDR1 SGHRS, CDR2 YFSETQ. The ends lost 4 bases at V and 7 bases at J; junction bases unmatched: 4. CDR3 residues: CASSLGLAGGNTQYF. CDR3 sequence (DNA): TGCGCCAGCAGCCTGGGACTAGCGGGAGGCAATACGCAGTATTTT.

The chain has TRBV6-5 and TRBJ1-1; D is unclear. Trimming removed 0 bases at V and 6 bases at J, with 8 bases between. This CDR3 comprises 13 residues. Germline V gives CDR1 MNHEY, CDR2 SVGAGI. In DNA, the CDR3 is TGTGCCAGCAGTTACTCGACGCAGGCTGAAGCTTTCTTT. Translating gives CASSYSTQAEAFF.

V gene TRBV30 combines with J gene TRBJ1-2; 9 bases match TRBD1. The V gene end was trimmed by 5 bases and the J gene end by 8 bases; junction bases not matched to a gene: 12. The CDR3 is 14 residues long. Germline CDR1 is GTSNPN and CDR2 is SVGIG (reference sequence). The CDR3: CAWDQQGARGGYTF. CDR3 DNA: TGTGCCTGGGATCAACAGGGGGCGCGTGGGGGCTACACCTTC.

This clone has just one count. CDR3 sequence (DNA): TGTGCCAGTAGTATAGGGGCAGGAATGAACTATGGCTACACCTTC. It specifies CASSIGAGMNYGYTF. The V and J genes are TRBV19 and TRBJ1-2; D is uncertain. Germline lookup yields CDR1 LNHDA and CDR2 SQIVND (reference sequence). This CDR3 region has 15 residues. The V end lost 1 base, the J end lost 2 bases, and 11 bases lay between the germline ends.

The chain is built from TRBV23-1 and TRBJ2-2; D remains ambiguous. TRBV23-1 is reported as an ORF; its role is uncertain. The V and J ends lost 4 bases and 6 bases respectively, with 18 bases between them. CDR3 length: 16 amino acids. DNA of the CDR3: TGCGCCAGCAGTCCAACCAGGTTGCCCAAGGCCGGGGAGCTGTTTTTT. Protein sequence: CASSPTRLPKAGELFF.

The chain joins TRBV19 to TRBJ1-5; TRBD1 might be the D (6 bases). The V and J ends lost 4 bases and 2 bases respectively, with 9 bases between them. This CDR3 region has 14 residues. In germline, CDR1 is LNHDA, CDR2 SQIVND (reference sequence). CDR3 coding DNA: TGTGCCAGTAGTACCTCAGGGGGCAATCAGCCCCAGCATTTT. Protein: CASSTSGGNQPQHF. Variable domain in full (rest from reference TRBV19 and TRBJ1-5): DGGITQSPKYLFRKEGQNVTLSCEQNLNHDAMYWYRQDPGQGLRLIYYSQIVNDFQKGDIAEGYSVSREKKESFPLTVTSAQKNPTAFYLCASSTSGGNQPQHFGDGTRLSIL.

This clone was detected a few times. V and J are TRBV7-3 and TRBJ2-3; 13 bases match TRBD2. With 4 bases clipped from V and 6 bases from J, the junction kept 7 bases outside the gene matches. The CDR3 is made up of 16 amino acids. Germline CDR1 is SGHTA and CDR2 is FQGTGA. CDR3 sequence (DNA): TGTGCCAGCAGCTCTGGACTAGCGGGAGAAATGGATACGCAGTATTTT. Translated, it gives CASSSGLAGEMDTQYF.

This chain uses TRBV7-9 with TRBJ2-1, with a possible D match to TRBD2 (8 bases). Per the germline V gene, CDR1 is SEHNR and CDR2 is FQNEAQ (reference sequence). Trimming pared 3 bases from V and 10 bases from J, leaving 22 bases between. There are 16 residues in the CDR3. The CDR3 nucleotides read TGTGCCAGCAGCTTCGGTCGGGACAGTGGCGGGGGGGAGCAGTTCTTC. Protein product: CASSFGRDSGGGEQFF.

The sample holds a few counts of this clone. The V gene is TRBV28, the J gene TRBJ1-6; 9 bases fit TRBD1. The V gene's germline CDR1 is MDHEN and CDR2 SYDVKM. The CDR3 covers 14 residues. The junction had 5 bases not matched to a gene; V was cut back by 3 bases and J by 11 bases. The CDR3 bases are TGTGCCAGCAGTTTGGGGACAGGGTTGACACCCCTCCACTTT. Amino acids: CASSLGTGLTPLHF.

In this sample, this clone turned up a few times. The rearrangement joins TRBV5-1 to TRBJ2-7; 10 nucleotides match TRBD1. V dropped 6 bases and J dropped 3; count of bases not matched to a gene: 6. The CDR3 has 14 residues. Germline V CDR1 and CDR2: SGHRS, YFSETQ. The CDR3 DNA is TGCGCCAGCATGCCGGGACAGGGGTTCTACGAGCAGTACTTC. Its protein product is CASMPGQGFYEQYF.

The chain has TRBV5-1 and TRBJ2-7, with a weak D call TRBD1 (6 bases). The V end lost 4 bases, the J end lost 4 bases, and 9 bases lay between the germline ends. Germline V gene sequence: CDR1 SGHRS, CDR2 YFSETQ. This CDR3 is 12 amino acids long. The CDR3 region is CASSVQGYEQYF. Here the CDR3 DNA reads TGCGCCAGCAGCGTACAGGGATACGAGCAGTACTTC.

In this sample, this clone turned up a few times. The rearrangement uses TRBV7-6 and TRBJ2-2; TRBD2 agrees at 11 bases. There are 16 residues in the CDR3. J was trimmed by 5 bases and V by 1 base; bases with no gene match: 3. CDR1 is SGHVS, CDR2 FNYEAQ, per germline. The CDR3 DNA follows: TGTGCCAGCAGCTTAGGGACTAGCGGGTTTACCGGGGAGCTGTTTTTT. Its protein is CASSLGTSGFTGELFF.